These 11 T cell receptor beta chains share one sample of origin, sequenced in a study of preoperative IRX-2 immunotherapy in early breast cancer (dated by TCRdb to the late 2010s). The meaning of the sample's treatment or condition label: preoperative locoregional IRX-2 cytokine immunotherapy. The method was the immunoSEQ multiplex PCR assay. TCRdb limited this immuneACCESS table to in-frame rearrangements with V and J called. A share of clones is missing; checked studies link under half to unresolved V genes, and the rest is unexplained. Within this sample are approximately 98,000 clones, with 80% to 90% of them counted one time only. Roughly 2% of the sample is taken by the ten largest. The source material was tumor tissue, sampled after IRX-2 immunotherapy. The receptors were sampled from a human donor with breast cancer.

The V and J genes are TRBV5-1 and TRBJ1-6, with D possibly being TRBD1 (6 bases). The CDR3 consists of 15 residues. The ends were cut back, 4 bases at V and 5 bases at J, with 13 bases in the middle. Germline CDR1 is SGHRS and CDR2 is YFSETQ. CDR3 loop: CASSPPDRNNSPLHF. The CDR3 bases are TGCGCCAGCAGCCCGCCCGACAGGAATAATTCACCCCTCCACTTT.

The rearrangement uses TRBV27 and TRBJ2-1; 7 bases fit TRBD2. Trimming removed 4 bases from V and 7 bases from J; junction bases left unmatched: 10. The CDR3 extends over 15 amino acids. Germline CDR1 and CDR2: MNHEY and SMNVEV (reference sequence). CDR3 amino acids: CASSYEGGPSNEQFF. In DNA form, the CDR3 reads TGTGCCAGCAGTTATGAGGGAGGGCCGAGTAATGAGCAGTTCTTC.

The chain joins TRBV11-3 to TRBJ2-5; 8 bases are shared with TRBD1. The germline gives CDR1 SGHNT, CDR2 YENEEA. After removal of 7 bases from V and 2 bases from J, the junction contained 15 bases not matched to a gene. The CDR3 contains 17 residues. CDR3 sequence (DNA): TGTGCCAGCAACTTTCAAGGGACAGGCACCCCACAAGAGACCCAGTACTTC. Its protein is CASNFQGTGTPQETQYF.

The chain joins TRBV6-7 to TRBJ2-7; TRBD1 or TRBD2 may be the D gene (5 bases each). TRBV6-7 belongs to the ORF category, with a function that is uncertain. The V gene lost 6 bases and the J gene lost 5 bases, with 8 bases spanning the gap. This CDR3 has 11 amino acids. DNA of the CDR3: TGTGCCAGCAGGGGACCAAACGAGCAGTACTTC. Its translation is CASRGPNEQYF.

This clone has only a few counts. The chain has TRBV11-3 and TRBJ1-5; the D gene is possibly TRBD1 (6 bases). The germline V gene has CDR1 SGHNT and CDR2 YENEEA. The CDR3 has 14 amino acids. Trimming cost V 5 bases and J 7 bases, with 15 bases left between them. In DNA form, the CDR3 reads TGTGCCAGCAGCCACCGGGACACTCGGCAGCCCCAGCATTTT. Protein: CASSHRDTRQPQHF.

The genes are TRBV28 and TRBJ1-5; tentatively, D is TRBD1 (5 bases). The V and J ends lost 4 bases and 4 bases respectively, with 14 bases between them. The CDR3 is 15 amino acids. Germline V lookup: CDR1 MDHEN, CDR2 SYDVKM. In DNA form, the CDR3 reads TGTGCCAGCAGTTCTTCCGGGACGGGTAATCAGCCCCAGCATTTT. It is translated as CASSSSGTGNQPQHF.

This clone was observed a single time. The chain links TRBV15 to TRBJ1-2; D possibly corresponds to TRBD1 (6 bases). The length of the CDR3 is 15 residues. The germline V gene has CDR1 LNHNV and CDR2 YYDKDF (reference sequence). V gave up 4 bases and J gave up 0 bases, with 12 bases separating them. In DNA form, the CDR3 reads TGTGCCACCAGCACCCGGGACACAGCTAACTATGGCTACACCTTC. It codes for CATSTRDTANYGYTF.

The V gene is TRBV28, the J gene TRBJ1-2; D remains unclear. Germline V CDR1 and CDR2: MDHEN, SYDVKM. The CDR3 has 12 amino acids. The V gene lost 6 bases and the J gene lost 4 bases, with 9 bases spanning the gap. CDR3 nucleotides: TGTGCCAGCAGGGGCAACGGCTATGGCTACACCTTC. Amino acids: CASRGNGYGYTF.

Of note for this clone: An unread or ambiguous base exists; X represents the residue it encodes. This chain connects TRBV29-1 to TRBJ1-2; 9 positions match TRBD1. The V and J ends lost 5 bases and 2 bases, in that order; junction bases with no gene match: 12. This CDR3 is built from 16 residues. Germline-derived CDR1 and CDR2 are SQVTM and ANQGSEA. CDR3 protein: CSVXPSRGTGNYGYTF. In DNA, the CDR3 is TGCAGCGTTRAGCCCTCCAGGGGGACAGGGAACTATGGCTACACCTTC.

The J gene is TRBJ2-1, the V gene TRBV6-7, with D possibly being TRBD1 (5 bases). TRBV6-7 is filed as an ORF, its function uncertain. The V end was cut by 5 bases, the J end by 0 bases, with 11 bases between. The CDR3 is made up of 15 amino acids. CDR3 residues: CASSPGLRSYNEQFF. The CDR3 coding sequence is TGTGCCAGCAGTCCAGGGCTCCGCTCCTACAATGAGCAGTTCTTC.

The gene calls are TRBV10-1 and TRBJ1-1; a possible D gene is TRBD1 (5 bases). Trimming shortened V by 6 bases and J by 1 base, and 9 bases separated the two germline ends. The CDR3 is 13 residues long. The germline V gene encodes CDR1 WNHNN and CDR2 SYGVQD (reference sequence). The CDR3 nucleotides read TGCGCCAGCAGCTCGACAGCGAACACTGAAGCTTTCTTT. It translates to CASSSTANTEAFF.